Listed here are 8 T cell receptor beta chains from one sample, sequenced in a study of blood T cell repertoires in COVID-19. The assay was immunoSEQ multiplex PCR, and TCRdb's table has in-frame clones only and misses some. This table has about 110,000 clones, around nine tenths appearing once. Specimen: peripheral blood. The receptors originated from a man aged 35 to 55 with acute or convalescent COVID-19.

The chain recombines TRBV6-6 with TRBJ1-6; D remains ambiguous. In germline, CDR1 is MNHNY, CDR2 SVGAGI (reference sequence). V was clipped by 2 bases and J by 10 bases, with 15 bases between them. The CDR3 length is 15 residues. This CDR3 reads CASSYETDARSPLHF. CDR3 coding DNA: TGTGCCAGCAGTTACGAGACCGACGCGAGGTCACCCCTCCACTTT.

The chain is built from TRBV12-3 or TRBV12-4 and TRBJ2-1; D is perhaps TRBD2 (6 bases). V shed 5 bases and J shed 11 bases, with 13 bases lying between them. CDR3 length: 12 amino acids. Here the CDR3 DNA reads TGTGCCAGCAGTCCCCCTAGCGAGAAGCAGTTCTTC. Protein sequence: CASSPPSEKQFF.

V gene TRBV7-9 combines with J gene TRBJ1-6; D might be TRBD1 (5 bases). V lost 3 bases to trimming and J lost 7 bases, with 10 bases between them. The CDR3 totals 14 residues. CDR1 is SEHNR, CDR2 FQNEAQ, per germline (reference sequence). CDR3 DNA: TGTGCCAGCAGCTTCCCTGGGGGGAATTCACCCCTCCACTTT. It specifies CASSFPGGNSPLHF.

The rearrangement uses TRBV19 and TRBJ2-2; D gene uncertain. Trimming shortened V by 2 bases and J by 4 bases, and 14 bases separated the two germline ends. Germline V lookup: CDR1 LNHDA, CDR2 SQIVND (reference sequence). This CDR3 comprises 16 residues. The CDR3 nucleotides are TGTGCCAGTAGTATAACGGGTACATCGAGCACCGGGGAGCTGTTTTTT. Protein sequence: CASSITGTSSTGELFF.

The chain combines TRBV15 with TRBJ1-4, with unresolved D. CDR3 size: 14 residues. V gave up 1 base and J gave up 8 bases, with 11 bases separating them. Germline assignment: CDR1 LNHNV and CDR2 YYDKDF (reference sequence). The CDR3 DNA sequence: TGTGCCACCAGCAGAGGACTTATCGGGGAAAAACTGTTTTTT. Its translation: CATSRGLIGEKLFF.

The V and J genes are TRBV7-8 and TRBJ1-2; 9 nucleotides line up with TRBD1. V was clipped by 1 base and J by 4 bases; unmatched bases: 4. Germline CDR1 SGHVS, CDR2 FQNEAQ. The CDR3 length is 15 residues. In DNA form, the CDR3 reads TGTGCCAGCAGCTTAGGACGGGACAGGGCCTATGGCTACACCTTC. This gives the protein CASSLGRDRAYGYTF.

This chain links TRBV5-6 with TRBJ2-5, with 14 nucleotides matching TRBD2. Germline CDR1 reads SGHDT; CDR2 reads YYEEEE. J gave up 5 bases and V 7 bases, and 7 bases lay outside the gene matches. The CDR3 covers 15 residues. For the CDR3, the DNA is TGTGCCAGCGCGACTAGCGGGAGGGCCAGGGAGACCCAGTACTTC. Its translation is CASATSGRARETQYF.

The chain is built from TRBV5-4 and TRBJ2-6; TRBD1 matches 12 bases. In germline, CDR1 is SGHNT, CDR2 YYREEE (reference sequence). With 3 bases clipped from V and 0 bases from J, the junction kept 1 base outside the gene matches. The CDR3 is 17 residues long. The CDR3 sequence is CASSSGQGASGANVLTF. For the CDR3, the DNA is TGTGCCAGCAGCTCGGGACAGGGGGCCTCTGGGGCCAACGTCCTGACTTTC.